This TCR beta chain comes out of a study of T cells in tuberculosis. Whole-study context: CD1B tetramers identified T cells specific for mycobacterial lipid GMM.

Germline V gene data show CDR1 as MNHEY and CDR2 as SVGAGI. This CDR3 comprises 15 residues. The ends lost 4 bases at V and 4 bases at J; junction bases unmatched: 6. TCRdb keeps only in-frame clones here, not all; method: immunoSEQ multiplex PCR. Here the sample spans fewer than 55,000 clones, about 95% being singletons. On average roughly 92,000 T cells per donor were immunosequenced. This receptor was obtained from a donor aged 5 to 30 with latent tuberculosis or without tuberculosis infection. The genes are TRBV6-5 and TRBJ2-7; TRBD1 matches 11 bases. Sequencing was performed on PBMCs. The CDR3 nucleotides read TGTGCCAGCAGTTCAGGGACAGGGGGGGTTTACGAGCAGTACTTC. Its translation is CASSSGTGGVYEQYF.